A single TCR beta chain is shown here with its context. This sample was included in a study of T cell changes during pregnancy in multiple sclerosis. Trimming stripped 1 base from V and 8 bases from J, with 9 bases between. Germline CDR1 MGHRA, CDR2 YSYEKL. The CDR3 runs 13 residues. Assay used: immunoSEQ multiplex PCR; TCRdb lists only in-frame clones, some missing. Of about 49,000 clones in the sample, approximately 95% were seen once. The clonotype comes from a female donor with multiple sclerosis, enrolled in a pregnancy study. The gene calls are TRBV4-1 and TRBJ2-1; maybe TRBD1 (6 bases). Sequenced material: CD8+ T cells from peripheral blood mononuclear cells, taken in the first trimester of pregnancy. CDR3 protein: CASSQARQDEQFF. The CDR3 DNA sequence: TGCGCCAGCAGCCAAGCCCGACAGGATGAGCAGTTCTTC.